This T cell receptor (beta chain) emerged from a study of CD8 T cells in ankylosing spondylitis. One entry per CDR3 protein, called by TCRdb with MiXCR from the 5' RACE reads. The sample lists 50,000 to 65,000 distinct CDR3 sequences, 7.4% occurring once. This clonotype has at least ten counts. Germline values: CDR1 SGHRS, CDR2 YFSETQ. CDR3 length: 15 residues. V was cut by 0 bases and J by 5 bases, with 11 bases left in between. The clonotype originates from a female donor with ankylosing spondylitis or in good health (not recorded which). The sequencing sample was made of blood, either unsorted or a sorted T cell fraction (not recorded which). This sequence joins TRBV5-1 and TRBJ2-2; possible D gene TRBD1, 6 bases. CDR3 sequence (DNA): TGCGCCAGCAGCTTGGAGGCCAGGGGAACCGGGGAGCTGTTTTTT. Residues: CASSLEARGTGELFF.